A single sample is the source of the 12 T cell receptor beta chains below, sequenced in a study of human T cells and chemical hapten exposure. Unfractionated whole blood yielded total RNA. TCRdb analysed the 5' RACE reads with MiXCR anew, one entry per CDR3 protein. The sample shows about 120,000 distinct CDR3 sequences, roughly 18% of them seen only once. These receptors were obtained from a human donor in good health.

The chain combines TRBV5-1 with TRBJ1-2, with 7 bases aligning to TRBD1. This CDR3 comprises 17 residues. V dropped 2 bases and J dropped 8; count of bases not matched to a gene: 18. Germline-derived CDR1 and CDR2 are SGHRS and YFSETQ. The CDR3 reads CASSFRQGDIPSRGYTF. The CDR3 bases are TGCGCCAGCAGCTTTCGACAGGGCGACATCCCCTCTCGAGGCTACACCTTC.

This clonotype has more than one count but fewer than ten. The germline gene is not matched at one end of the junction; a read error may be the cause. The rearrangement links TRBV20-1 to TRBJ2-4; maybe TRBD1 (5 bases). Germline V gives CDR1 DFQATT, CDR2 SNEGSKA (reference sequence). The CDR3 is made up of 12 amino acids. CDR3 protein: CSPRGTSNIQYF. The CDR3 nucleotides are TGCAGTCCTAGGGGAACTTCTAACATTCAGTACTTC.

Only a few counts were recorded for this clonotype. The J gene is TRBJ2-7, the V gene TRBV5-5; D gene uncertain. V was cut by 0 bases and J by 7 bases, with 11 bases left in between. This CDR3 is built from 13 residues. Looked up from germline, CDR1 is SGHKS and CDR2 is YYEKEE (reference sequence). The DNA of the CDR3 is TGTGCCAGCAGCTTGGATTCTCTAAGGGAGCAGTACTTC. This translates into CASSLDSLREQYF.

The chain couples TRBV28 to TRBJ1-2; D might be TRBD1 (5 bases). V was shortened by 7 bases and J by 4 bases, with 16 bases between the two germline ends. CDR1 is MDHEN, CDR2 SYDVKM, per germline. There are 14 residues in the CDR3. The CDR3 region is CASIPGAVTYGYTF. CDR3 coding DNA: TGTGCCAGCATTCCCGGGGCTGTGACCTATGGCTACACCTTC.

This sequence joins TRBV12-3 or TRBV12-4 and TRBJ1-2, with a weak D call TRBD1 (5 bases). Trimming removed 3 bases from V and 12 bases from J, with 14 bases in between. The CDR3 has 12 residues. The CDR3: CASSLLSGGDTF. The CDR3 region has the DNA TGTGCCAGCAGTTTGTTGAGCGGGGGGGACACCTTC.

A few counts support this clonotype. This chain connects TRBV7-6 to TRBJ1-6, with D possibly matching TRBD1 (5 bases). Germline-derived CDR1 and CDR2 are SGHVS and FNYEAQ. The length of the CDR3 is 14 residues. V lost 4 bases to trimming and J lost 10 bases, with 14 bases between them. CDR3 in amino acids: CASSSTGGISPLHF. The CDR3 DNA reads as TGTGCCAGCAGCTCGACCGGGGGAATCTCACCCCTCCACTTT.

The rearrangement joins TRBV5-6 to TRBJ2-1; D tentatively fits TRBD1 or TRBD2 (6 bases each). The CDR3 totals 17 residues. Per germline, CDR1 SGHDT and CDR2 YYEEEE. V was pared by 5 bases and J by 0 bases, with 18 bases between. In nucleotides, the CDR3 is TGTGCCAGCAGTTCGAAGGGGGGAGATATCTCCTACAATGAGCAGTTCTTC. This encodes CASSSKGGDISYNEQFF.

The rearrangement uses TRBV12-3 or TRBV12-4 and TRBJ2-5; possibly TRBD1 for D (5 bases). The germline V and J ends were trimmed by 3 bases and 1 base, with 9 bases remaining between them. The CDR3 covers 14 residues. Written as DNA, the CDR3 is TGTGCCAGCAGTTTCGGGCAGGGCCAAGAGACCCAGTACTTC. Translated, it gives CASSFGQGQETQYF.

The V call is TRBV3-1, the J call TRBJ1-2, with a tentative D call TRBD1 (6 bases). The CDR3 consists of 13 residues. Trimming stripped 4 bases from V and 4 bases from J, with 10 bases between. Germline CDR1 LGHDT, CDR2 YNNKEL (reference sequence). The CDR3 sequence: CASSPGDVYGYTF. In DNA form, the CDR3 reads TGTGCCAGCAGCCCAGGGGATGTCTATGGCTACACCTTC.

V is TRBV10-3 and J is TRBJ2-1; tentative D call: TRBD1 (6 bases). The CDR3 runs to 14 residues. Trimming pared 6 bases from V and 1 base from J, leaving 10 bases between. Germline loops: CDR1 ENHRY, CDR2 SYGVKD. CDR3 in amino acids: CAIRRTVSYNEQFF. Here the CDR3 DNA reads TGTGCCATCAGACGGACAGTTTCCTACAATGAGCAGTTCTTC.

This clonotype was counted a few times. J is TRBJ1-1 and V is TRBV28; maybe TRBD1 (6 bases). Trimming left V 3 bases short and J 8 bases short, with 13 bases between. The germline V gene has CDR1 MDHEN and CDR2 SYDVKM. The CDR3 is 13 residues long. The CDR3 is CASSFIERGEAFF. The CDR3 region has the DNA TGTGCCAGCAGTTTCATAGAGAGGGGGGAAGCTTTCTTT.

This sequence joins TRBV30 and TRBJ1-2; a weak D match, TRBD1 (6 bases). CDR1 GTSNPN and CDR2 SVGIG come from the germline V gene (reference sequence). This CDR3 is 15 amino acids long. Trimming pared 7 bases from V and 8 bases from J, leaving 26 bases between. The CDR3 sequence is CASSALWTGAGGYTF. Written as DNA, the CDR3 is TGTGCCTCTTCAGCCCTCTGGACGGGGGCAGGGGGCTACACCTTC.